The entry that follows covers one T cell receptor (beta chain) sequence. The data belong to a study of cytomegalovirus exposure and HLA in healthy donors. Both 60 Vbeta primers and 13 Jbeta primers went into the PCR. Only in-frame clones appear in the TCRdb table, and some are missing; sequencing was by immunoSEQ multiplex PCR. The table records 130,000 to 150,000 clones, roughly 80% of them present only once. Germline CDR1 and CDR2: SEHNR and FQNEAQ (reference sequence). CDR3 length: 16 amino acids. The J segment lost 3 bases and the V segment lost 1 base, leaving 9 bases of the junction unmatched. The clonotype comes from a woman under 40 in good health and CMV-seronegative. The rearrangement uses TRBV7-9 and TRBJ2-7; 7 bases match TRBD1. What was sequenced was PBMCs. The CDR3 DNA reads TGTGCCAGCAGCTTAGGGACCGGGACAGAATTCTACGAGCAGTACTTC. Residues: CASSLGTGTEFYEQYF.